These 27 T cell receptor beta chains were sequenced from one sample in a study of T cell repertoires in cytomegalovirus infection. A single record per CDR3 protein comes from TCRdb applying MiXCR to the reads. The sample holds about 180,000 distinct CDR3 sequences; roughly a fifth are singletons and the top ten take under 30%. These TCRs are of unknown antigen specificity. Sequencing used CD8+ T cells from cultured PBMCs, obtained from culture after CMV antigen stimulation. These receptor sequences come from a human donor in good health (CMV status not recorded). Some clones in this sample may be carry-over from other donors' samples.

This chain joins TRBV6-1 and TRBJ1-2, with TRBD1 matching 12 bases. Germline assignment: CDR1 MNHNS and CDR2 SASEGT. This CDR3 is built from 17 residues. Trimming at V came to 5 bases and at J to 6 bases, leaving 13 bases not matched to a gene. The CDR3 DNA reads as TGTGCCAGCAGTCCGCGGGGACAGGGGGCGCGAATTAATGGCTACACCTTC. As protein: CASSPRGQGARINGYTF.

The chain joins TRBV20-1 to TRBJ2-1; 8 bases line up with TRBD2. Per the germline V gene, CDR1 is DFQATT and CDR2 is SNEGSKA (reference sequence). V was pared by 6 bases and J by 7 bases, with 8 bases of the junction left unmatched. This CDR3 contains 13 residues. As DNA, the CDR3 is TGCAGTGCGATCGGGGGGGCGGGTAATGAGCAGTTCTTC. It is translated as CSAIGGAGNEQFF.

This clonotype was counted once. CDR3 DNA: TGCGCCAGCAGCTTCTCTACCTCCTACGAGCAGTACTTC. Translating gives CASSFSTSYEQYF. V usage is TRBV5-1 and J usage is TRBJ2-7; the D is unclear. V lost 2 bases, J lost 0 bases, and 6 bases lay in between. The CDR3 is made up of 13 amino acids. CDR1 is SGHRS, CDR2 YFSETQ, per germline.

The table lists this clonotype with many counts. DNA for the CDR3: TGTGCCAGCAGCTTAGGACAGGGAGTATACGAGCAGTACTTC. Translating it yields CASSLGQGVYEQYF. J is TRBJ2-7 and V is TRBV7-2, with TRBD1 matching over 7 bases. The junction had 4 bases not matched to a gene; V was cut back by 1 base and J by 4 bases. Germline lookup yields CDR1 SGHTA and CDR2 FQGNSA. The CDR3 is made up of 14 amino acids.

The rearrangement links TRBV29-1 to TRBJ2-5; D unresolved. Germline V gene data show CDR1 as SQVTM and CDR2 as ANQGSEA. This CDR3 has 13 residues. The ends were cut back, 0 bases at V and 1 base at J, with 6 bases in the middle. This chain's CDR3 is CSVEEHFQETQYF. CDR3 coding DNA: TGCAGCGTTGAAGAACACTTCCAAGAGACCCAGTACTTC.

This clonotype showed up many times. This chain joins TRBV5-6 and TRBJ2-1; D possibly corresponds to TRBD2 (5 bases). Germline V CDR1 and CDR2: SGHDT, YYEEEE. CDR3 size: 12 residues. V lost 2 bases and J lost 9, with 9 bases in between. The CDR3 sequence: CASSLPEVEQFF. The CDR3 nucleotides read TGTGCCAGCAGCTTACCGGAGGTTGAGCAGTTCTTC. Together with reference TRBV5-6 and TRBJ2-1, the CDR3 gives the full variable domain: DAGVTQSPTHLIKTRGQQVTLRCSPKSGHDTVSWYQQALGQGPQFIFQYYEEEERQRGNFPDRFSGHQFPNYSSELNVNALLLGDSALYLCASSLPEVEQFFGPGTRLTVL.

By share, this clonotype ranks as medium-sized. The chain uses TRBV27 and TRBJ1-1; D uncertain. V dropped 0 bases and J dropped 1 base, with 9 bases sitting between them. The germline V gene encodes CDR1 MNHEY and CDR2 SMNVEV (reference sequence). The CDR3 extends over 15 amino acids. CDR3 DNA: TGTGCCAGCAGTTTATCGAAGGCGGGGAACACTGAAGCTTTCTTT. It yields the protein CASSLSKAGNTEAFF.

V and J are TRBV10-3 and TRBJ1-2, with no clear D. Germline V gene data show CDR1 as ENHRY and CDR2 as SYGVKD. The CDR3 is 11 residues long. The V and J ends lost 10 bases and 7 bases respectively, with 13 bases between them. The DNA for the CDR3 is TGTGCCACCCGGACTTCATTTGGCTACACCTTC. Its protein product is CATRTSFGYTF.

This chain links TRBV19 with TRBJ2-7; maybe TRBD2 (5 bases). The CDR3 is made up of 12 amino acids. V lost 2 bases and J 5 bases, leaving 7 bases between the germline ends. Looked up from germline, CDR1 is LNHDA and CDR2 is SQIVND (reference sequence). Written as DNA, the CDR3 is TGTGCCAGTAGTATATCGGGGAACGAGCAGTACTTC. Translating it yields CASSISGNEQYF.

The chain has TRBV7-6 and TRBJ2-3; a weak D match, TRBD1 (6 bases). This CDR3 is built from 14 residues. Deletions cut 1 base from V and 6 bases from J, with 11 bases between. The germline V gene has CDR1 SGHVS and CDR2 FNYEAQ. The CDR3 region is CASSLGPGADTQYF. The CDR3 DNA sequence: TGTGCCAGCAGCTTAGGGCCAGGGGCGGATACGCAGTATTTT.

This clonotype occurred a few times. This chain links TRBV7-9 with TRBJ1-1; 7 positions agree with TRBD1. V trimming: 4 bases; J trimming: 3 bases; junction bases outside the gene matches: 26. Germline V gene lookup returns CDR1 SEHNR and CDR2 FQNEAQ (reference sequence). The CDR3 is 21 amino acids. CDR3 sequence: CASSSEQGREGRGWKYTEAFF. In nucleotides, the CDR3 is TGTGCCAGCAGCTCAGAACAGGGGAGGGAGGGTAGGGGTTGGAAGTACACTGAAGCTTTCTTT. The whole variable domain, remainder taken from reference TRBV7-9 and TRBJ1-1, is DTGVSQNPRHKITKRGQNVTFRCDPISEHNRLYWYRQTLGQGPEFLTYFQNEAQLEKSRLLSDRFSAERPKGSFSTLEIQRTEQGDSAMYLCASSSEQGREGRGWKYTEAFFGQGTRLTVV.

In this sample, this clonotype turned up a few times. V gene TRBV28 combines with J gene TRBJ1-5, with TRBD1 matching over 10 bases. Germline V gene lookup returns CDR1 MDHEN and CDR2 SYDVKM. Losses at the gene ends were 4 bases for V and 4 bases for J; bases not matched to a gene: 4. This CDR3 has 15 residues. The CDR3 DNA sequence: TGTGCCAGCAGTTCGACAGGGGGCGGGAATCAGCCCCAGCATTTT. Residues: CASSSTGGGNQPQHF.

As concerns this clonotype: The junction shows a germline mismatch at one end, possibly a read error. The J gene is TRBJ2-5, the V gene TRBV7-8; D is ambiguous. The CDR3 totals 8 residues. CDR1 is SGHVS and CDR2 is FQNEAQ in the germline V gene. As DNA, the CDR3 is TGTGCCAGCAGCTTAACACACTTC. It is translated as CASSLTHF.

The chain couples TRBV19 to TRBJ2-7, with 7 bases matching TRBD1. V gave up 11 bases and J gave up 4 bases; unmatched junction bases: 17. The germline V gene encodes CDR1 LNHDA and CDR2 SQIVND (reference sequence). The CDR3 runs 15 residues. The CDR3 DNA reads as TGTGCCGTCTTGGGCCAGGGGGAAGGTGGTTACGAGCAGTACTTC. It translates to CAVLGQGEGGYEQYF.

The V gene is TRBV28, the J gene TRBJ2-1; TRBD2 might be the D (5 bases). V dropped 5 bases and J dropped 6 bases, with 17 bases sitting between them. Germline V gives CDR1 MDHEN, CDR2 SYDVKM. This CDR3 has 15 residues. CDR3 loop: CASSHTSGKGNEQFF. The CDR3 nucleotides read TGTGCCAGCAGTCACACTTCGGGAAAGGGCAATGAGCAGTTCTTC.

The rearrangement links TRBV19 to TRBJ2-3; 7 bases are shared with TRBD1. The length of the CDR3 is 19 residues. With 3 bases clipped from V and 4 bases from J, the junction kept 19 bases outside the gene matches. CDR1 LNHDA and CDR2 SQIVND come from the germline V gene (reference sequence). This CDR3 reads CASSMPRQGPRRQADTQYF. The CDR3 DNA reads as TGTGCCAGTAGTATGCCCAGACAGGGCCCCAGGAGACAGGCAGATACGCAGTATTTT.

The table lists this clonotype with many counts. The chain couples TRBV6-6 to TRBJ1-5, with no clear D. Between the trimmed V and J ends, which lost 6 bases and 8 bases, there was a span of 8 bases. The CDR3 covers 11 residues. Germline-derived CDR1 and CDR2 are MNHNY and SVGAGI (reference sequence). The CDR3 sequence: CASSYGEPQHF. DNA for the CDR3: TGTGCCAGCAGCTACGGTGAGCCCCAGCATTTT.

This clonotype was seen more than once but under ten times. The chain uses TRBV7-6 and TRBJ1-1; perhaps TRBD1 as D (6 bases). Germline loops: CDR1 SGHVS, CDR2 FNYEAQ. The CDR3 has 14 residues. Trimming removed 5 bases at V and 5 bases at J, with 15 bases between. CDR3 region: CASSARSRGTEAFF. The CDR3 DNA reads TGTGCCAGCAGCGCTAGATCAAGGGGGACTGAAGCTTTCTTT.

The genes are TRBV11-2 and TRBJ1-2; D is unclear. V was trimmed by 0 bases and J by 13 bases, leaving 12 bases between them. The CDR3 runs to 12 residues. Per the germline V gene, CDR1 is SGHAT and CDR2 is FQNNGV. The CDR3 nucleotides are TGTGCCAGCAGCTTAGATGGCGGGCCCTCCACCTTC. Protein sequence: CASSLDGGPSTF.

This clonotype was counted between two and nine times. The genes are TRBV4-3 and TRBJ2-4; unclear D gene. The V end lost 0 bases, the J end lost 0 bases, and 21 bases lay between the germline ends. The CDR3 totals 20 residues. Germline V lookup: CDR1 LGHNA, CDR2 YSLEER. The CDR3 is CASSQERNRETLLAKNIQYF. The CDR3 nucleotides read TGCGCCAGCAGCCAAGAGAGAAACAGAGAAACCTTATTAGCCAAAAACATTCAGTACTTC.

This clonotype turned up a few times. The chain employs TRBV7-9 and TRBJ1-2, with unresolved D. V lost 5 bases, J lost 1 base, and 11 bases lay in between. Germline loops: CDR1 SEHNR, CDR2 FQNEAQ (reference sequence). The CDR3 has 14 amino acids. The CDR3 DNA sequence: TGTGCCAGCAGCCGAGCCGACAATAACTATGGCTACACCTTC. This encodes CASSRADNNYGYTF.

This chain uses TRBV29-1 with TRBJ1-1; tentative D call: TRBD1 (5 bases). Germline loops: CDR1 SQVTM, CDR2 ANQGSEA. CDR3 length: 14 amino acids. V lost 3 bases and J 4 bases, leaving 15 bases between the germline ends. DNA for the CDR3: TGCAGCGTTGAGGACCCCATTAGGGGCACTGAAGCTTTCTTT. It codes for CSVEDPIRGTEAFF. Supplemented by reference TRBV29-1 and TRBJ1-1, the full variable domain reads SAVISQKPSRDICQRGTSLTIQCQVDSQVTMMFWYRQQPGQSLTLIATANQGSEATYESGFVIDKFPISRPNLTFSTLTVSNMSPEDSSIYLCSVEDPIRGTEAFFGQGTRLTVV.

This chain joins TRBV27 and TRBJ1-1; D call uncertain. Germline V gene data show CDR1 as MNHEY and CDR2 as SMNVEV (reference sequence). The CDR3 sequence is 13 residues long. V was cut by 7 bases and J by 9 bases, with 18 bases left in between. DNA of the CDR3: TGTGCCAGCACGGCTGCGGGGAGCAGGAAAGCTTTCTTT. It specifies CASTAAGSRKAFF.

This clonotype was picked up many times. The gene calls are TRBV5-6 and TRBJ1-5; D not certain. Trimming stripped 3 bases from V and 0 bases from J, with 7 bases between. CDR3 length equals 14 residues. The germline CDR1 and CDR2 sequences are SGHDT and YYEEEE. The CDR3 loop is CASSWRGSNQPQHF. CDR3 sequence (DNA): TGTGCCAGCAGCTGGCGGGGTAGCAATCAGCCCCAGCATTTT.

This clonotype has only a few counts. The chain recombines TRBV4-1 with TRBJ2-6; D is ambiguous. CDR3 length: 11 residues. Per germline, CDR1 MGHRA and CDR2 YSYEKL. The ends were cut back, 1 base at V and 12 bases at J, with 4 bases in the middle. The CDR3 DNA reads TGCGCCAGCAGCCAAGGGCCCGTCCTGACTTTC. Residues: CASSQGPVLTF.

The genes are TRBV7-3 and TRBJ2-1, with 8 bases that match TRBD2. The CDR3 has 16 residues. The J segment lost 5 bases and the V segment lost 1 base, leaving 7 bases of the junction unmatched. The germline V gene has CDR1 SGHTA and CDR2 FQGTGA. This CDR3 reads CASSLNGGGNDNEQFF. CDR3 DNA: TGTGCCAGCAGCTTAAACGGCGGGGGGAATGACAATGAGCAGTTCTTC.

This clonotype was observed a few times. The V gene is TRBV5-6, the J gene TRBJ2-7; D is possibly TRBD1 or TRBD2 (5 bases each). The V end lost 5 bases, the J end lost 6 bases, and 27 bases lay between the germline ends. CDR1 and CDR2 from the germline V gene are SGHDT and YYEEEE. The CDR3 covers 17 residues. CDR3 DNA: TGTGCCAGCAGTTGTCTCCGGGACCAAGGAATTCTCTGCGAGCAGTACTTC. Translating it yields CASSCLRDQGILCEQYF.